The present T cell receptor (beta chain) was sequenced within a study of T cell responses to AZD1222 COVID-19 vaccine. The CDR3 loop spans 16 amino acids. The germline V gene has CDR1 KGHSH and CDR2 LQKENI. The V and J ends lost 4 bases and 0 bases respectively, with 12 bases between them. Sequencing was performed with immunoSEQ multiplex PCR; in TCRdb, only in-frame clones are kept and a portion is missing. Of 150,000 to 200,000 clones in the sample, around 89% were seen once. The chain is built from TRBV18 and TRBJ1-4, with D possibly TRBD1 on 5 matching bases. Sequenced here: peripheral blood, sampled 28 days after the second AZD1222 dose. This clonotype was sampled from an adult who received the AZD1222 COVID-19 vaccine. CDR3 in amino acids: CASSRDGKTTNEKLFF. The CDR3 DNA reads as TGTGCCAGCTCACGGGACGGGAAGACAACTAATGAAAAACTGTTTTTT.